This T cell receptor (beta chain) appears in the sequencing data of a study of T cell repertoires in cytomegalovirus infection. As for the study in general: TCR beta signatures that were public indicated CMV infection and matching HLA type.

The junction had 8 bases not matched to a gene; V was cut back by 3 bases and J by 6 bases. Per germline, CDR1 SGDLS and CDR2 YYNGEE. This CDR3 has 16 amino acids. As regards this clonotype: What it binds is unknown.

General study findings and limits: Summed public TCR beta family frequency identified CMV carriers bearing the relevant HLA. HLA-C-restricted CMV-specific TCR beta clonotypes prevailed in the ex vivo response.

TCRdb reprocessed the reads via MiXCR and lists one record per CDR3 protein. Among about 230,000 distinct CDR3 sequences listed, roughly 23% were seen once. The gene calls are TRBV9 and TRBJ2-1; 11 nucleotides match TRBD2. The TCR comes from a human donor in good health (CMV status not recorded). Some clones in this sample may be carry-over from other donors' samples. The sequenced sample was CD8+ T cells from PBMCs. The CDR3 bases are TGTGCCAGCAGCGCCCTCTTAGCGGGGGGGCCCAATGAGCAGTTCTTC. It yields the protein CASSALLAGGPNEQFF. The variable domain in full, completed from reference TRBV9 and TRBJ2-1, reads DSGVTQTPKHLITATGQRVTLRCSPRSGDLSVYWYQQSLDQGLQFLIQYYNGEERAKGNILERFSAQQFPDLHSELNLSSLELGDSALYFCASSALLAGGPNEQFFGPGTRLTVL.